The 9 T cell receptor beta chains reported below all come from one sample, sequenced in a study of blood T cell repertoires in COVID-19. Clones were read by immunoSEQ multiplex PCR, and TCRdb kept only the in-frame ones, dropping some. Among 30,000 to 35,000 clones listed, roughly four fifths were seen once. The specimen sequenced was peripheral blood. All receptors derive from a man between 45 and 60 years old with acute or convalescent COVID-19.

This chain joins TRBV9 and TRBJ2-1, with TRBD1 matching over 7 bases. This CDR3 region has 15 residues. Germline V lookup: CDR1 SGDLS, CDR2 YYNGEE. With 0 bases clipped from V and 2 bases from J, the junction kept 2 bases outside the gene matches. The CDR3 nucleotides read TGTGCCAGCAGCGTAGAAGGGACAGCCTACAATGAGCAGTTCTTC. Protein sequence: CASSVEGTAYNEQFF. The full variable domain, with the rest looked up from reference TRBV9 and TRBJ2-1, is DSGVTQTPKHLITATGQRVTLRCSPRSGDLSVYWYQQSLDQGLQFLIQYYNGEERAKGNILERFSAQQFPDLHSELNLSSLELGDSALYFCASSVEGTAYNEQFFGPGTRLTVL.

The rearrangement uses TRBV5-4 and TRBJ1-2; 7 bases are shared with TRBD1. This CDR3 comprises 15 residues. Losses at the gene ends were 5 bases for V and 1 base for J; bases not matched to a gene: 8. Germline V gene sequence: CDR1 SGHNT, CDR2 YYREEE (reference sequence). The CDR3 DNA sequence: TGTGCCAGCAGGTCCAGGGGGACCCGTAACTATGGCTACACCTTC. Its protein product is CASRSRGTRNYGYTF.

The chain employs TRBV10-3 and TRBJ2-7, with D maybe TRBD2 (7 bases). CDR1 and CDR2 from the germline V gene are ENHRY and SYGVKD. The CDR3 consists of 14 residues. V shed 10 bases and J shed 2 bases, with 18 bases lying between them. The CDR3 loop is CASSGTLRAYEQYF. The CDR3 DNA sequence: TGTGCCAGCAGCGGGACACTCAGAGCCTACGAGCAGTACTTC.

The chain uses TRBV3-1 (or the pseudogene TRBV3-2) and TRBJ2-7, with no clear D. The germline V gene encodes CDR1 LGHDT and CDR2 YNNKEL (reference sequence). Trimming stripped 1 base from V and 9 bases from J, with 19 bases between. CDR3 length equals 15 residues. CDR3 in DNA: TGTGCCAGCAGCCAAGCCGGGTCTCTAATAGGTGGGCAGTACTTC. It encodes CASSQAGSLIGGQYF.

This clone was seen a handful of times. The chain employs TRBV28 and TRBJ1-6, with D unclear. The germline V and J ends were trimmed by 2 bases and 5 bases, with 10 bases remaining between them. The CDR3 is 15 amino acids. In germline, CDR1 is MDHEN, CDR2 SYDVKM. For the CDR3, the DNA is TGTGCCAGCAGTTTAAGTAGAGAGCATAATTCACCCCTCCACTTT. The encoded protein is CASSLSREHNSPLHF.

This chain connects TRBV29-1 to TRBJ2-1; D not resolved. Trimming took 0 bases from V and 3 from J, leaving 9 bases between them. In germline, CDR1 is SQVTM, CDR2 ANQGSEA. The CDR3 extends over 14 amino acids. The CDR3 region is CSVEDPNYYNEQFF. CDR3 DNA sequence: TGCAGCGTTGAAGACCCTAATTACTACAATGAGCAGTTCTTC.

V usage is TRBV9 and J usage is TRBJ2-2; TRBD1 aligns across 9 bases. Losses at the gene ends were 8 bases for V and 5 bases for J; bases not matched to a gene: 10. Germline V gene data show CDR1 as SGDLS and CDR2 as YYNGEE. This CDR3 comprises 15 residues. CDR3 sequence: CASEQGAAATGELFF. The CDR3 region has the DNA TGTGCCAGTGAACAGGGGGCGGCTGCAACCGGGGAGCTGTTTTTT.

This clone was observed a single time. In nucleotides, the CDR3 is TGTGCCAGCAGCCACGGACTAGCGGGGGGTGCAGATACGCAGTATTTT. Translating it yields CASSHGLAGGADTQYF. The chain recombines TRBV7-2 with TRBJ2-3; the match to TRBD2 covers 14 bases. J was trimmed by 4 bases and V by 5 bases; bases with no gene match: 5. Germline V gives CDR1 SGHTA, CDR2 FQGNSA. The CDR3 covers 16 residues.

The gene calls are TRBV27 and TRBJ1-1, with unresolved D. The CDR3 is 15 residues long. Germline CDR1 reads MNHEY; CDR2 reads SMNVEV (reference sequence). V was cut by 3 bases and J by 0 bases, with 11 bases left in between. CDR3: CASSFSPGMNTEAFF. In DNA, the CDR3 is TGTGCCAGCAGTTTTTCTCCAGGCATGAACACTGAAGCTTTCTTT.